This T cell receptor (beta chain) was obtained from a study of T cells in Graves' hyperthyroidism and ophthalmopathy. Amplified TCR beta CDR3 regions derived from RNA transcripts. First-round RT-PCR of the TCR CDR3 relied on the HTBI primer set. One entry per CDR3 protein, called by TCRdb with MiXCR from the multiplex PCR reads. The sample lists 600,000 to 650,000 distinct CDR3 sequences; 16% were seen once. The CDR3 is 13 residues long. V lost 4 bases and J lost 6; bases outside the gene matches: 5. Germline V lookup: CDR1 MNHEY, CDR2 SMNVEV (reference sequence). Exclusion followed for patients with uncontrolled infection, other autoimmune disease, pregnancy or lactation.

Sequenced material: blood. The gene calls are TRBV27 and TRBJ2-7; 8 bases fit TRBD1. The sequence was collected from a woman aged 25 to 45 with Graves' hyperthyroidism. The CDR3 reads CASSYTGGLEQYF. The CDR3 nucleotides are TGTGCCAGCAGTTATACAGGGGGTCTCGAGCAGTACTTC.